This T cell receptor (beta chain) was documented in a study of T cells in Graves' hyperthyroidism and ophthalmopathy. The investigators amplified TCR beta CDR3 regions from RNA transcripts. HTBI primers drove first-round RT-PCR of the TCR CDR3. A single record per CDR3 protein comes from TCRdb applying MiXCR to the multiplex PCR reads. The profile covers about 540,000 distinct CDR3 sequences, with more than 45% appearing a single time and roughly 8.2% taken by the ten largest. Patients aged 18 to 65 with hyperthyroidism were newly diagnosed, with duration under 2 months. Sequencing was carried out using peripheral blood or thyroid tissue (not recorded which). The source is a woman younger than 35 with Graves' hyperthyroidism.

The CDR3 DNA reads as TGTGCCAGCGTCCCCCTCCACTTT. Translated, it gives CASVPLHF. This rearrangement joins TRBV7-9 to TRBJ1-6; no clear D. V shed 8 bases and J shed 13 bases, with 3 bases lying between them. CDR1 is SEHNR and CDR2 is FQNEAQ in the germline V gene (reference sequence). CDR3 size: 8 residues.